These T cell receptor beta chains were read from a single sample in a study of control samples from healthy donors and cancer patients. The assay was immunoSEQ multiplex PCR, and TCRdb's table has in-frame clones only and misses some. The sample contains about 80,000 clones, 85% to 90% of which appear only once. Sequenced: blood. These receptors came from a woman aged 60-70 years in good health. CDR3s include the opening cysteine and the closing phenylalanine or tryptophan. D genes are given only for firm matches. The size of a clone is reported for some rows only, either as once, few or many, or as a class for expanded clones.

j_call	clone_size	d_call	v_call	cdr3_nt	cdr3_aa
TRBJ1-1	-	-	TRBV28	TGTGCCAGCAGTTTTCCTCTATCAAGGGTAGCTTTCTTT	CASSFPLSRVAFF
TRBJ1-2	medium-sized	TRBD1	TRBV5-4	TGTGCCAGCAGCACACTGGACAGGGACTATGGCTACACCTTC	CASSTLDRDYGYTF
TRBJ2-5	few	TRBD2	TRBV5-1	TGCGCCAGCAGTTATTTCGCGGGGGGGCCGGGGGAGACCCAGTACTTC	CASSYFAGGPGETQYF
TRBJ2-5	-	TRBD1	TRBV3-1/TRBV3-2	TGTGCCAGCAGCCCCCGACAGGGTACCCTCCAAGAGACCCAGTACTTC	CASSPRQGTLQETQYF
TRBJ1-2	-	-	TRBV19	TGTGCCAGTAGATGGGCGGGGGGCATCCATGGCTACACCTTC	CASRWAGGIHGYTF
TRBJ1-2	-	-	TRBV29-1	TGCAGCGTTGGGCGCTCGGGGGCGCGGGGATATGGCTACACCTTC	CSVGRSGARGYGYTF
TRBJ1-4	-	-	TRBV5-1	TGCGCCAGCAGCTCCTCGACAGCGCGGGAAAAACTGTTTTTT	CASSSSTAREKLFF
TRBJ2-7	-	-	TRBV28	TGTGCCAGCAACGAACGGAATTCCCTGCAGTACTTC	CASNERNSLQYF
TRBJ1-2	-	-	TRBV5-4	TGTGCCAGCAGCTTGGATGGGGCCCTACGTGGAGGCTACACCTTC	CASSLDGALRGGYTF
TRBJ1-2	-	-	TRBV6-2/TRBV6-3	TGTGCCAGCAGCCCAAATCGTGCCCGGACGTTTGGCTACACCTTC	CASSPNRARTFGYTF
TRBJ2-1	-	TRBD2	TRBV5-6	TGTGCCAGCAAAGAGTCCCCCAAGCGGGAGCGGTTCATCTACAATGAGCAGTTCTTC	CASKESPKRERFIYNEQFF
TRBJ1-3	-	-	TRBV24-1	TGTGCCACCAGTGATTTAGAGAGGAACACCATATATTTT	CATSDLERNTIYF
TRBJ1-1	-	-	TRBV13	TGTGCCAGCAGCTTAAAGGGTGGGAACACTGAAGCTTTCTTT	CASSLKGGNTEAFF
TRBJ1-5	-	-	TRBV18	TGTGCCAGCTCGGAGGTGAATAGCAATCAGCCCCAGCATTTT	CASSEVNSNQPQHF
TRBJ1-6	-	-	TRBV12-5	TGTGCTAGTGGTTTGGGTCTCTATAATTCACCCCTCCACTTT	CASGLGLYNSPLHF
TRBJ2-5	-	-	TRBV20-1	TGCAGTGCCCTTCCAAAAGAGACCCAGTACTTC	CSALPKETQYF
TRBJ1-2	once	-	TRBV6-5	TGTGCCAGCAGCCCGGTCGGATCCCACTATGGCTACACCTTC	CASSPVGSHYGYTF
TRBJ2-1	-	-	TRBV7-9	TGTGCCAGCAGCTTAGAGGGACACGTCAATGAGCAGTTCTTC	CASSLEGHVNEQFF
TRBJ2-2	-	TRBD2	TRBV16	TGTGCCAGCAGCCACGGGACTAGCGTCATCCCAACCGGGGAGCTGTTTTTT	CASSHGTSVIPTGELFF
TRBJ2-5	-	-	TRBV19	TGTGCCAGTAGTACACTACCGGGACCACAAGAGACCCAGTACTTC	CASSTLPGPQETQYF
TRBJ1-1	-	-	TRBV11-3	TGTGCCAGCAGCTTAGTAGGGTCGAACACTGAAGCTTTCTTT	CASSLVGSNTEAFF
TRBJ2-1	-	TRBD1	TRBV18	TGTGCCAGCTCACCCGGGACAGGGCTTGGGCAGTTCTTC	CASSPGTGLGQFF
TRBJ1-3	-	-	TRBV9	TGTGCCAGCGGAAGGGGGGGGAGCTCTGGAAACACCATATATTTT	CASGRGGSSGNTIYF
TRBJ2-3	-	TRBD2	TRBV18	TGTGCCAGCTCTCCCCGGACTAGAGCGGGGGATACGCAGTATTTT	CASSPRTRAGDTQYF
TRBJ1-2	-	-	TRBV28	TGTGCCAGCCACAGCCACTCCTCCTATGGCTACACCTTC	CASHSHSSYGYTF
TRBJ1-1	-	TRBD1	TRBV3-1/TRBV3-2	TGTGCCAGCAGCCCACGGACAGGGGGAAAAGAGCGTCCTGAAGCTTTCTTT	CASSPRTGGKERPEAFF
TRBJ2-7	once	-	TRBV5-1	TGCGCCAGCAGCTTGGAGTTAGGGGTTAGTAGAGAGCAGTACTTC	CASSLELGVSREQYF
TRBJ2-3	once	TRBD2	TRBV27	TGTGCCACCGGGGGGGCGGGTAGCACAGATACGCAGTATTTT	CATGGAGSTDTQYF
TRBJ1-2	-	-	TRBV30	TGTGCCTGGGGTAACACGGGCTATGGCTACACCTTC	CAWGNTGYGYTF
TRBJ1-2	-	TRBD1	TRBV28	TGTGCCAGCAGAACATCGGGACAGGGTAACTATGGCTACACCTTC	CASRTSGQGNYGYTF
TRBJ1-1	few	-	TRBV1	TGCACCAGCAGCCAAGAACAGGGGGGAAACACTGAAGCTTTCTTT	CTSSQEQGGNTEAFF
TRBJ2-7	once	-	TRBV5-1	TGCGCCAGCAGCTTGGAATTCGGCAGGGTTGAGCAGTACTTC	CASSLEFGRVEQYF
TRBJ2-5	-	-	TRBV4-1	TGCGCCAGCAGCCAAGATCCCGGACAGTATGGGACCCAGTACTTC	CASSQDPGQYGTQYF
TRBJ2-7	-	TRBD2	TRBV13	TGTGCCAGCAGCTTGCCCCCACCCCTAGCGGGAAGCTACGAGCAGTACTTC	CASSLPPPLAGSYEQYF
TRBJ2-2	once	-	TRBV13	TGTGCCAGCAGCTTAGGCCCCTTCCGTAGCGCCCAAAACACCGGGGAGCTGTTTTTT	CASSLGPFRSAQNTGELFF
TRBJ2-5	-	-	TRBV3-1/TRBV3-2	TGTGCCAGCAGCCAAGTGGTTAGGGGCACGGAGACCCAGTACTTC	CASSQVVRGTETQYF
TRBJ2-1	-	TRBD2	TRBV27	TGTGCCAGCAGCACGCTAGCGGGGAGATCCTACAATGAGCAGTTCTTC	CASSTLAGRSYNEQFF
TRBJ2-1	-	-	TRBV30	TGTGCCTGGAGCATCGGGGAGTACAATGAGCAGTTCTTC	CAWSIGEYNEQFF
TRBJ2-5	-	-	TRBV5-1	TGCGCCAGCAGCTTGGGAGGGACACTCCAATTTGAGACCCAGTACTTC	CASSLGGTLQFETQYF
TRBJ2-1	-	-	TRBV3-1/TRBV3-2	TGTGCCAGCAGCCAGATGATGGAGGGGCTTGGAAATGAGCAGTTCTTC	CASSQMMEGLGNEQFF
TRBJ1-2	-	-	TRBV5-5	TGTGCCAGCAGCTTCACTCGGTGGCCTAACTATGGCTACACCTTC	CASSFTRWPNYGYTF
TRBJ1-3	-	TRBD1	TRBV13	TGTGCCAGCAGCTTAGTGGACAGGGCTGGAAACACCATATATTTT	CASSLVDRAGNTIYF
TRBJ2-3	-	TRBD1	TRBV28	TGTGCCAGCAGTTTAACAGGGGGCAGGACAGATACGCAGTATTTT	CASSLTGGRTDTQYF
TRBJ1-2	-	TRBD1	TRBV3-1/TRBV3-2	TGTGCCAGCAGCCCTCGGACAGGGGGGGGCTACACCTTC	CASSPRTGGGYTF
TRBJ1-6	-	TRBD1	TRBV27	TGTGCCAGCAGTTTATCGTGGACAGGAGCTTATAATTCACCCCTCCACTTT	CASSLSWTGAYNSPLHF
TRBJ1-6	once	TRBD1	TRBV30	TGTGCCTGTCAGGGGGACAATAATTCACCCCTCCACTTT	CACQGDNNSPLHF
TRBJ1-5	-	TRBD1	TRBV29-1	TGCAGCGTAGGGACAGGGGGCTTTAATCAGCCCCAGCATTTT	CSVGTGGFNQPQHF
TRBJ2-1	-	-	TRBV28	TGTGCCAGCGCAGGGGTTATGGAAGTTGTGTTCTTC	CASAGVMEVVFF
TRBJ2-7	-	-	TRBV5-5	TGTGCCAGCAGCATGATAACAGGGTTTGGCGAGCAGTACTTC	CASSMITGFGEQYF
TRBJ2-2	-	-	TRBV5-1	TGCGCCAGCAGCTTGGAGGGCGCCACCGGGGAGCTGTTTTTT	CASSLEGATGELFF
TRBJ1-2	few	-	TRBV29-1	TGCAGCGTTGAGGATAGGGTTATCTTCAACTATGGCTACACCTTC	CSVEDRVIFNYGYTF
TRBJ2-3	once	-	TRBV15	TGTGCCACCAGCAGAGAGGGTCAGGGACCAGATACGCAGTATTTT	CATSREGQGPDTQYF
TRBJ1-5	-	TRBD1	TRBV19	TGTGCCAGTAGTACGGACAGGAGAAGCAATCAGCCCCAGCATTTT	CASSTDRRSNQPQHF
TRBJ2-7	-	-	TRBV5-1	TGCGCCAGCAGCTTGACCGGGAACAACGACGAGCAGTACTTC	CASSLTGNNDEQYF
TRBJ1-5	-	-	TRBV28	TGTGCCAGCAGTTTATTACAGGGAGGGAAGACTCAGCCCCAGCATTTT	CASSLLQGGKTQPQHF
TRBJ2-7	few	-	TRBV9	TGTGCCAGCAGCGGTAGTGGCTACGAGCAGTACTTC	CASSGSGYEQYF
TRBJ2-2	-	TRBD2	TRBV2	TGTGCCAGCAGTGAAGGCGGGGGGGCCTACACCGGGGAGCTGTTTTTT	CASSEGGGAYTGELFF
TRBJ1-1	few	-	TRBV5-1	TGCGCCAGCAGCTTGGAGCAGGGAAAAACTGAAGCTTTCTTT	CASSLEQGKTEAFF
TRBJ1-4	-	TRBD1	TRBV5-4	TGTGCCAGCAGCTTGTGGCCTACAGGGGGACAGGAAAAACTGTTTTTT	CASSLWPTGGQEKLFF
TRBJ2-3	-	TRBD2	TRBV5-4	TGTGCCAGCAGCGCAGGGGGACTAGCGGGAGTGACAGATACGCAGTATTTT	CASSAGGLAGVTDTQYF